This T cell receptor beta chain was sequenced for a study of T cell responses to AZD1222 COVID-19 vaccine. Regarding the study as a whole: Baseline serostatus was positive in only six AZD1222 recipients. Spike-specific TCR breadth and depth both grew after two AZD1222 doses.

In the case of this clone: The antigen remains undetermined. The same CDR3 is also encoded by other DNA sequences in this sample.

CDR3 length equals 12 residues. Trimming cost V 0 bases and J 11 bases, with 8 bases left between them. CDR1 SGHNT and CDR2 YYREEE come from the germline V gene (reference sequence). Profiling relied on immunoSEQ multiplex PCR, and the TCRdb table lists in-frame clones only, not all of them. Altogether 100,000 or so clones are present, roughly 90% being singletons, with the ten largest covering less than 4%. This rearrangement joins TRBV5-4 to TRBJ1-4, with D possibly matching TRBD1 (5 bases). This clonotype was sampled from an adult who received the AZD1222 COVID-19 vaccine. Sequenced material: peripheral blood, taken 28 days after the second AZD1222 dose. The CDR3 nucleotides are TGTGCCAGCAGCTTGGGGGGGGGTAAACTGTTTTTT. Translating gives CASSLGGGKLFF.